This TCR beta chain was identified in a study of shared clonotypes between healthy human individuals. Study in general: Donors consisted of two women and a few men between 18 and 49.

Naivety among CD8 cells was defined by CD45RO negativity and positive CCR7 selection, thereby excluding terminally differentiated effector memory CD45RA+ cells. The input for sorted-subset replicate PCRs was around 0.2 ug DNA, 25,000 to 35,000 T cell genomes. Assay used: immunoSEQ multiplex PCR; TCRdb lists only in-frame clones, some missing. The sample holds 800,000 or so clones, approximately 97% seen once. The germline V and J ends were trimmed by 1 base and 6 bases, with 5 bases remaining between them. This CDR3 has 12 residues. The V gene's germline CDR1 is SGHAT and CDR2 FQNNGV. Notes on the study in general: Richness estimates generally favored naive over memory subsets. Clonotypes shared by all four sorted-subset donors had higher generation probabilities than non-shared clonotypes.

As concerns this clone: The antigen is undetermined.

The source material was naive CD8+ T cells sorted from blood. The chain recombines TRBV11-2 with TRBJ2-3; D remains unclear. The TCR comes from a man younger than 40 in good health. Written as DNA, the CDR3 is TGTGCCAGCAGCTTAGGAGTGGATACGCAGTATTTT. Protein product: CASSLGVDTQYF.